This is a list of T cell receptor beta chains from one sample in a study of blood T cell repertoires in COVID-19. Sequencing used immunoSEQ multiplex PCR; TCRdb keeps in-frame clones, though not all of them. The sample has 300,000 to 400,000 clones, roughly 85% seen once. Sequencing was performed on peripheral blood. These receptors originate from a human donor in a cohort sampled during active COVID-19. CDR3s include the opening cysteine and the closing phenylalanine or tryptophan. The order of the fields is clone size, J gene, D gene, V gene, CDR3 protein. A D gene is named only where the DNA matches it firmly. Clone size is not always given. Where it is, it says once, few, many or a class for expanded clones.

once	TRBJ2-7	-	TRBV6-5	CASSTTGINYEQYF
-	TRBJ2-3	TRBD2	TRBV2	CATRTSGGDSDTQYF
-	TRBJ1-1	TRBD1	TRBV19	CASSQGGLNTEAFF
-	TRBJ2-7	TRBD1	TRBV10-3	CAISEGDRGLSYEQYF
-	TRBJ1-5	TRBD1	TRBV30	CAWSPTRGPQPQHF
-	TRBJ1-1	-	TRBV11-2	CASSSWGVGTTEAFF
-	TRBJ2-7	TRBD1	TRBV19	CASGDRGAYEQYF
-	TRBJ2-3	-	TRBV9	CASSVGPSTDTQYF
-	TRBJ1-1	-	TRBV5-1	CASSSQDMNTEAFF
-	TRBJ1-2	-	TRBV7-3	CASSSRHGYGYTF
-	TRBJ1-4	-	TRBV5-6	CASSYRRRGEKLFF
-	TRBJ2-7	TRBD1	TRBV6-2/TRBV6-3	CASSSNRGFYEQYF
-	TRBJ2-7	-	TRBV5-6	CASSLASYEQYF
-	TRBJ1-1	-	TRBV12-5	CASGSFGQRGAFF
-	TRBJ1-2	-	TRBV30	CAWGTQGSSGYTF
-	TRBJ1-1	-	TRBV28	CASSSYRSDTEAFF
few	TRBJ1-2	-	TRBV29-1	CSVTDLNYGYTF
-	TRBJ2-1	TRBD2	TRBV3-1/TRBV3-2	CASTGQRGFGEQFF
once	TRBJ2-7	TRBD1	TRBV5-6	CASSLSGTGYVEQYF
-	TRBJ1-6	TRBD1	TRBV6-5	CASSYRDRGNSPLHF
-	TRBJ1-5	-	TRBV18	CASSRQKNQPQHF
-	TRBJ1-5	-	TRBV19	CASSIDGGSYQPQHF
-	TRBJ1-2	-	TRBV25-1	CASSEGSRGGYTF
-	TRBJ2-1	TRBD1	TRBV5-1	CASSLEQGMVVEQFF
few	TRBJ1-1	-	TRBV19	CASSIVLGGNGAFF
-	TRBJ2-1	-	TRBV7-9	CATNGPLEDEQFF
-	TRBJ1-2	-	TRBV6-5	CASRPVQGSYGYTF
-	TRBJ2-1	-	TRBV9	CASSVGGRSSYNEQFF
-	TRBJ2-7	-	TRBV19	CASSMASVAYEQYF
once	TRBJ2-3	TRBD2	TRBV18	CASSNSRPSGGITDTQYF
-	TRBJ1-2	TRBD1	TRBV6-1	CASSEAKIKRGPGGYTF
-	TRBJ1-5	-	TRBV2	CASNSPNQPQHF
-	TRBJ2-7	-	TRBV5-5	CASSSAGDPYEQYF
-	TRBJ1-2	-	TRBV5-1	CASSLAVSNYGYTF
-	TRBJ2-7	-	TRBV2	CASISYEQYF
-	TRBJ2-2	-	TRBV9	CASSVILPNTGELFF
-	TRBJ1-5	-	TRBV12-3/TRBV12-4	CASSLQNNQPQHF
-	TRBJ1-4	-	TRBV3-1/TRBV3-2	CASRPSQGSVEKLFF
-	TRBJ1-2	TRBD1	TRBV27	CASGTAIYGYTF
-	TRBJ2-2	TRBD2	TRBV11-2	CASSSRGEGGELFF
-	TRBJ2-2	-	TRBV5-1	CASSLESLPNTGELFF
-	TRBJ2-2	-	TRBV11-1	CASSPLGGGELFF
once	TRBJ1-5	-	TRBV27	CASGRPQHF
few	TRBJ2-4	-	TRBV4-2	CARRTGQGNIQYF
-	TRBJ1-1	-	TRBV5-1	CASSFRGNTEAFF
-	TRBJ1-6	-	TRBV9	CASSGSQANHSPLHF
-	TRBJ2-5	TRBD2	TRBV5-1	CASSLLAGPQETQYF
-	TRBJ1-1	-	TRBV7-9	CASSLEPGIAFF
-	TRBJ1-5	TRBD1	TRBV9	CASSPRDSASNQPQHF
-	TRBJ2-7	TRBD2	TRBV12-5	CASGLLAGGPGYEQYF
-	TRBJ2-7	-	TRBV6-5	CASSTPDNYEQYF
-	TRBJ2-7	TRBD1	TRBV5-1	CASSLARDSPYEQYF
-	TRBJ1-3	-	TRBV5-6	CASSFGGEGNTIYF
-	TRBJ2-2	-	TRBV18	CASSPPNRATGELFF
once	TRBJ2-3	-	TRBV19	CASSIAGGLGTDTQYF
-	TRBJ2-2	-	TRBV2	CASRQGFSTGELFF
-	TRBJ1-1	-	TRBV20-1	CSARDREAFF
once	TRBJ1-2	-	TRBV24-1	CATSDSIGGVGGYTF
-	TRBJ1-2	-	TRBV10-3	CAISDMDSYGYTF